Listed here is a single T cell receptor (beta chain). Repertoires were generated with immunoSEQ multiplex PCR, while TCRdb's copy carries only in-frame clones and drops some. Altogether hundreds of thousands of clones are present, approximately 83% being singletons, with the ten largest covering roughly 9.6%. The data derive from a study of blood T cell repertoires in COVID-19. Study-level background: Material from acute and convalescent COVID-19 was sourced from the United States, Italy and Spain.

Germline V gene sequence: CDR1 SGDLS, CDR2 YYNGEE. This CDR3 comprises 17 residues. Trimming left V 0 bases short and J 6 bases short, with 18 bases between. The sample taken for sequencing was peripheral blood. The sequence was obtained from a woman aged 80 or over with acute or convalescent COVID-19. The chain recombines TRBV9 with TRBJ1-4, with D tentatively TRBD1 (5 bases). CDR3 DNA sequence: TGTGCCAGCAGCGTAGGTGCCAGGGTCCTAATTGATGAAAAACTGTTTTTT. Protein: CASSVGARVLIDEKLFF.